This T cell receptor (beta chain) derives from a study of blood T cell repertoires in COVID-19. Looking at the study overall: The samples span acute and convalescent COVID-19 from the United States, Italy and Spain.

Residents of 24 US areas, aged 18 to 89 years, made up the participants. Cohort 3 recovered donors had two negative PCRs, clearance, or symptom resolution. The V gene's germline CDR1 is LNHDA and CDR2 SQIVND (reference sequence). V was pared by 5 bases and J by 4 bases, with 8 bases of the junction left unmatched. The CDR3 has 16 residues. Per the original methods: Amplification from reference gene primers served as the basis for estimated nucleated cell counts. Some clones are missing from TCRdb's copy, which holds only in-frame ones; the method was immunoSEQ multiplex PCR. V and J calls and clone size are as listed in that table; D and trimming were resolved from the DNA. This table has 100,000 to 150,000 clones, approximately 86% appearing once.

This TCR derives from a woman aged 50 to 65 who had recovered from COVID-19. The chain links TRBV19 to TRBJ2-1; 10 positions match TRBD2. The sample consisted of PBMCs or T cells enriched from blood (not recorded which). This CDR3 is CASSSISGGLYNEQFF. The CDR3 DNA reads TGTGCCAGTAGTTCCATTAGCGGGGGGCTATACAATGAGCAGTTCTTC.